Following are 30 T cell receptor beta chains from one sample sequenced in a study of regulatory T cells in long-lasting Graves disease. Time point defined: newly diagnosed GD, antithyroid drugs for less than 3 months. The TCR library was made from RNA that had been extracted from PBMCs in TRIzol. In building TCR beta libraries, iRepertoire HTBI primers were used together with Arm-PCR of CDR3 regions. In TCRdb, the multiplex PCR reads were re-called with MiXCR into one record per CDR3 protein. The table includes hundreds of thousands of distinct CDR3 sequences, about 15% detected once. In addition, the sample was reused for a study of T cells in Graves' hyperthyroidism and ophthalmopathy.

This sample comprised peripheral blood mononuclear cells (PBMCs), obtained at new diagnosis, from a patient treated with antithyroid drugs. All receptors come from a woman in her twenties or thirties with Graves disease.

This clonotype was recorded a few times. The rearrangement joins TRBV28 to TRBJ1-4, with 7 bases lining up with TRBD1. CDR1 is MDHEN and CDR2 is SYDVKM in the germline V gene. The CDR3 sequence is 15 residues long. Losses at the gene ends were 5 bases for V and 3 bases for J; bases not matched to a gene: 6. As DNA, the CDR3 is TGTGCCAGCAGTAACGACAGGGCGGCTAATGAAAAACTGTTTTTT. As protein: CASSNDRAANEKLFF.

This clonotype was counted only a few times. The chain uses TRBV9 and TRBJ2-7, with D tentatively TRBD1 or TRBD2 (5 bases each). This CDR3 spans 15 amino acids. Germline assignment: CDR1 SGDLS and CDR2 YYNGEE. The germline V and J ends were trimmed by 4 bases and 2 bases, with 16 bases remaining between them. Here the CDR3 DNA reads TGTGCCAGCAGCCCCGCCTGGGGGAGCACCTACGAGCAGTACTTC. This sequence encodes CASSPAWGSTYEQYF. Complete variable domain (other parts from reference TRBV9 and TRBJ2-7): DSGVTQTPKHLITATGQRVTLRCSPRSGDLSVYWYQQSLDQGLQFLIQYYNGEERAKGNILERFSAQQFPDLHSELNLSSLELGDSALYFCASSPAWGSTYEQYFGPGTRLTVT.

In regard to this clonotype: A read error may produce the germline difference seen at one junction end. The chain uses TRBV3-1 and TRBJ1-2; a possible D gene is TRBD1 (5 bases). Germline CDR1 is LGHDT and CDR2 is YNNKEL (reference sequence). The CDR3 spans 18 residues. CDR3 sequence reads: CTSSQSFPAGPPRLGYTF. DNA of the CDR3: TGTACCAGCAGCCAATCTTTCCCTGCAGGGCCCCCGCGACTTGGCTACACCTTC. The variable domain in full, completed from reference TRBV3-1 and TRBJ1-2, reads DTAVSQTPKYLVTQMGNDKSIKCEQNLGHDTMYWYKQDSKKFLKIMFSYNNKELIINETVPNRFSPKSPDKAHLNLHINSLELGDSAVYFCTSSQSFPAGPPRLGYTFGSGTRLTVV.

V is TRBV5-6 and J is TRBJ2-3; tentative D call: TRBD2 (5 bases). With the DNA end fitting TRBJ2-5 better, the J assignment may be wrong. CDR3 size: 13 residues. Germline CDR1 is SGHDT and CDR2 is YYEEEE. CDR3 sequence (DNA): TGTGCCAGCAGCTTAACCGGGGTAAAGACCCAGTACTTC. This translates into CASSLTGVKTQYF.

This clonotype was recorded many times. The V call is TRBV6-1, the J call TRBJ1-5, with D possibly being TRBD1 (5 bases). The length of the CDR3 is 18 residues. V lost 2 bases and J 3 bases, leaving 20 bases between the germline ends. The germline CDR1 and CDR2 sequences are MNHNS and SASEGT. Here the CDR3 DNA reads TGTGCCAGCAGTGAATTACAGGTCACCCGTTACAACAATCAGCCCCAGCATTTT. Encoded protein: CASSELQVTRYNNQPQHF.

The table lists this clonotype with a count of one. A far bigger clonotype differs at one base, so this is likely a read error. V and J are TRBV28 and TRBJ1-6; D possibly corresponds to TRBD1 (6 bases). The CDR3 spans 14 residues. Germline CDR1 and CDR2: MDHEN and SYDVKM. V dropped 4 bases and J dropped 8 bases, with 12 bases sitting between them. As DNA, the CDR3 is TGTGCCAGCAGTTACAGGGAGCACGATTCACCCCTCCACTTT. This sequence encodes CASSYREHDSPLHF.

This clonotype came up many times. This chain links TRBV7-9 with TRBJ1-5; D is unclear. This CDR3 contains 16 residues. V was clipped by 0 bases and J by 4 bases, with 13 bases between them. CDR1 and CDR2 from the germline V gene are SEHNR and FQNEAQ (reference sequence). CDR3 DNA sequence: TGTGCCAGCAGCTTAGCCGGTGATAGGGCGAATCAGCCCCAGCATTTT. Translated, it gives CASSLAGDRANQPQHF.

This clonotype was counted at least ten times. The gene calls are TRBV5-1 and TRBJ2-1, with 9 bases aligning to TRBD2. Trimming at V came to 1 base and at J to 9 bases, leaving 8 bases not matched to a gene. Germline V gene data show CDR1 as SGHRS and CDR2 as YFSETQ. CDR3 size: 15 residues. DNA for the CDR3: TGCGCCAGCAGCTTGACTGCGGGAGGGCCGATTGAGCAGTTCTTC. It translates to CASSLTAGGPIEQFF.

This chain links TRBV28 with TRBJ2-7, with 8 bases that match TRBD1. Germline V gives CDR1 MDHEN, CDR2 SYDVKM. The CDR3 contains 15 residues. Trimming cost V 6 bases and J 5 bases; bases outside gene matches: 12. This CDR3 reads CASRPTGGSLHEQYF. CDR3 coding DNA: TGTGCCAGCAGACCAACAGGGGGGTCTTTACACGAGCAGTACTTC.

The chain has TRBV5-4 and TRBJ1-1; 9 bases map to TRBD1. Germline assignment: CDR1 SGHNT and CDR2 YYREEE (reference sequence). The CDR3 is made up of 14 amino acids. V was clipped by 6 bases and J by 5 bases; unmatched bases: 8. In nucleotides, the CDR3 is TGTGCCAGCACCTTACAGGGGGCAGGGACTGAAGCTTTCTTT. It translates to CASTLQGAGTEAFF.

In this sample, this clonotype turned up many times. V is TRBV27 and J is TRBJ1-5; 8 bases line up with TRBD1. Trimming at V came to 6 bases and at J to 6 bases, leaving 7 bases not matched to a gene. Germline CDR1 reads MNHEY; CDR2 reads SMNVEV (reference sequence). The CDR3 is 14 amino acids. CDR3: CASSRTGNFQPQHF. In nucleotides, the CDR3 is TGTGCCAGCAGCCGGACAGGGAACTTTCAGCCCCAGCATTTT.

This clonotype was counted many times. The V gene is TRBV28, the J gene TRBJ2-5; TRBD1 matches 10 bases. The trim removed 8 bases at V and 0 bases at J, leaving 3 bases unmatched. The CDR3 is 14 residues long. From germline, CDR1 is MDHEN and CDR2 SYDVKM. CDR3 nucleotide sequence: TGTGCCAGCCTGGACAGGGGGAACCAAGAGACCCAGTACTTC. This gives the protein CASLDRGNQETQYF. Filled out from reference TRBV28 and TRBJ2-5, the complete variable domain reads DVKVTQSSRYLVKRTGEKVFLECVQDMDHENMFWYRQDPGLGLRLIYFSYDVKMKEKGDIPEGYSVSREKKERFSLILESASTNQTSMYLCASLDRGNQETQYFGPGTRLLVL.

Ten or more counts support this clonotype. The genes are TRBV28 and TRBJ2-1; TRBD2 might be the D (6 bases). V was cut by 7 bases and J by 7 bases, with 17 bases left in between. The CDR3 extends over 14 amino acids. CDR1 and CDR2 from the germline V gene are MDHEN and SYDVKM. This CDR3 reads CASNSMKGRNEQFF. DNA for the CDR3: TGTGCCAGCAACTCGATGAAGGGGAGGAATGAGCAGTTCTTC.

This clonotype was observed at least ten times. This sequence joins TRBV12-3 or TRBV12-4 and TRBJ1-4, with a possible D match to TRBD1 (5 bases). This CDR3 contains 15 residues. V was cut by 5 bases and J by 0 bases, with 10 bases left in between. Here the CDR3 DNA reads TGTGCCAGCAGTACAACAGGTTCAACTAATGAAAAACTGTTTTTT. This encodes CASSTTGSTNEKLFF.

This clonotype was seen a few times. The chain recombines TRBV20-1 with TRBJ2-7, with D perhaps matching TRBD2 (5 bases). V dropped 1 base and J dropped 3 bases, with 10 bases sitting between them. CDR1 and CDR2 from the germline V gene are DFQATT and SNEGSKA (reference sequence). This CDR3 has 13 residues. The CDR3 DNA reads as TGCAGTGCTAGAGTGGAGGCAGACTACGAGCAGTACTTC. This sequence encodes CSARVEADYEQYF.

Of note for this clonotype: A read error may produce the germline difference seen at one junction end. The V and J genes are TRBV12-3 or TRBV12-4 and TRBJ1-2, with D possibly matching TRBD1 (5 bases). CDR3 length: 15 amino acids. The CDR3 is CASSLLQGALNGYTF. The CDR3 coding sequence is TGTGCCAGTAGTTTGCTTCAGGGAGCGCTGAATGGCTACACCTTC.

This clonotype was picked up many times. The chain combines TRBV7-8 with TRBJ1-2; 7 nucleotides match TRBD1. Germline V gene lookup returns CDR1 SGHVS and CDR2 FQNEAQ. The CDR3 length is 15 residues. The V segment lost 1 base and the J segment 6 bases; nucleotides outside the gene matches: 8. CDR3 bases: TGTGCCAGCAGCTTAGTGGCAGGGGGAGTACATGGCTACACCTTC. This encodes CASSLVAGGVHGYTF.

The CDR3 here is CASSLQGADGQPQHF. In DNA form, the CDR3 reads TGTGCCAGCAGCTTACAGGGGGCCGACGGTCAGCCCCAGCATTTT. V is TRBV5-6 and J is TRBJ1-5; 9 bases map to TRBD1. V was clipped by 2 bases and J by 6 bases; unmatched bases: 6. CDR1 is SGHDT and CDR2 is YYEEEE in the germline V gene. The length of the CDR3 is 15 residues.

CDR3 sequence reads: CASSLAGSNTGELFF. The CDR3 DNA sequence: TGTGCCAGCAGTTTAGCGGGATCGAACACCGGGGAGCTGTTTTTT. The rearrangement links TRBV28 to TRBJ2-2; possibly TRBD2 for D (6 bases). CDR3 length: 15 residues. Per the germline V gene, CDR1 is MDHEN and CDR2 is SYDVKM. V lost 2 bases and J lost 0, with 7 bases in between.

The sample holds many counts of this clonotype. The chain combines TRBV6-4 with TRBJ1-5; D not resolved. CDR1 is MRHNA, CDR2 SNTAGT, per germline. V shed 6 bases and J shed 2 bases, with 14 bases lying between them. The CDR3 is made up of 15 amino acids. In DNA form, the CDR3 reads TGTGCCAGCAGCGAGGACGGCAGAGGCAATCAGCCCCAGCATTTT. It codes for CASSEDGRGNQPQHF.

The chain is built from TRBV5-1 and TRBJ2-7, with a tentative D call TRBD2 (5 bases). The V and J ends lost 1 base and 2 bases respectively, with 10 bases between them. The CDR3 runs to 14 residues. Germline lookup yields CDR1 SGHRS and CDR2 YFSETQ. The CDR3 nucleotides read TGCGCCAGCAGCTTGATAGGCGGGCCCTACGAGCAGTACTTC. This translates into CASSLIGGPYEQYF.

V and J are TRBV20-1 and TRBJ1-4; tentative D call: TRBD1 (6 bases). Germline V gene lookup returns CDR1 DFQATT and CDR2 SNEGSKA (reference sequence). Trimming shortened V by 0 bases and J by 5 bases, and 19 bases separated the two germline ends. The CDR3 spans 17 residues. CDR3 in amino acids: CSARDVSRGARNEKLFF. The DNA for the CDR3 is TGCAGTGCTAGAGATGTCTCGAGGGGGGCCCGGAATGAAAAACTGTTTTTT.

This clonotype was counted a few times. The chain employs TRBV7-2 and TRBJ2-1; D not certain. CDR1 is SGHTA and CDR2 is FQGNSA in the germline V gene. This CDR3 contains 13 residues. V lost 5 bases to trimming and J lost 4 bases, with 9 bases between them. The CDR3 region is CASSPATYNEQFF. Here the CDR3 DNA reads TGTGCCAGCAGCCCCGCCACATACAATGAGCAGTTCTTC. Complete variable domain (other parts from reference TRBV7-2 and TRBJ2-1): GAGVSQSPSNKVTEKGKDVELRCDPISGHTALYWYRQSLGQGLEFLIYFQGNSAPDKSGLPSDRFSAERTGGSVSTLTIQRTQQEDSAVYLCASSPATYNEQFFGPGTRLTVL.

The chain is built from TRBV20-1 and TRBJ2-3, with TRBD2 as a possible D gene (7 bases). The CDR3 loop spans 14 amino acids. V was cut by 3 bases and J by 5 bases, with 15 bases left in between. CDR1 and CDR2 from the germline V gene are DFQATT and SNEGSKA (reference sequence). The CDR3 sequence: CSARGGAQGDTQYF. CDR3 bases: TGCAGTGCTAGGGGGGGGGCGCAGGGAGATACGCAGTATTTT.

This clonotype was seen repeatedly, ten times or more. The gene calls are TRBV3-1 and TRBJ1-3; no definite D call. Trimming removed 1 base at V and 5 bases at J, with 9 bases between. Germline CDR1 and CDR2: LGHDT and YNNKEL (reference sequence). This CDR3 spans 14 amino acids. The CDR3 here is CASSQGETRNTIYF. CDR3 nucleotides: TGTGCCAGCAGCCAAGGCGAGACTCGAAACACCATATATTTT.

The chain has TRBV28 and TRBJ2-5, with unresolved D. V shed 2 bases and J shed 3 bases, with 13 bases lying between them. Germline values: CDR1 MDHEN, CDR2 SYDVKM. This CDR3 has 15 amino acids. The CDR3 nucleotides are TGTGCCAGCAGTTTACTAGTCGGAACCAAAGAGACCCAGTACTTC. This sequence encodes CASSLLVGTKETQYF.

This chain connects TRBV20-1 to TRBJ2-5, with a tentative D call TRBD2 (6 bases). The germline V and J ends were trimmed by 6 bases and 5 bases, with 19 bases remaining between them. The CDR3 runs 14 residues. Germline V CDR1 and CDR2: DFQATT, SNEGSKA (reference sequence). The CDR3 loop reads CSATGGPREETQYF. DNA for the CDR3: TGCAGTGCGACTGGAGGGCCGAGAGAGGAGACCCAGTACTTC.

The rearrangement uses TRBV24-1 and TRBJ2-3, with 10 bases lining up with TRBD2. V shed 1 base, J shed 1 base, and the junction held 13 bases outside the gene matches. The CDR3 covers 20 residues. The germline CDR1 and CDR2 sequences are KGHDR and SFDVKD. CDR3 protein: CATSDFGQREGNLRTDTQYF. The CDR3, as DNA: TGTGCCACCAGTGATTTTGGCCAGCGGGAGGGTAATCTCCGCACAGATACGCAGTATTTT.

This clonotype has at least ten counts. The CDR3: CASSSPLTSGRFNEQFF. DNA of the CDR3: TGTGCCAGCAGCTCCCCGCTGACTAGCGGGAGGTTCAATGAGCAGTTCTTC. The chain recombines TRBV7-9 with TRBJ2-1; 13 bases fit TRBD2. CDR3 length: 17 amino acids. Trimming cost V 4 bases and J 6 bases; bases outside gene matches: 9. The germline V gene encodes CDR1 SEHNR and CDR2 FQNEAQ (reference sequence).

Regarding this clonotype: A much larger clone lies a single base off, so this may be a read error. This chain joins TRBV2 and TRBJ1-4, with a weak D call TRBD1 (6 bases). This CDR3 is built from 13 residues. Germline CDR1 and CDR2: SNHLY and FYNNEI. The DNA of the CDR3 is TGTGCCAGCAGGCGGACAGAAACCGAAAAACTGCTTTTT. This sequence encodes CASRRTETEKLLF. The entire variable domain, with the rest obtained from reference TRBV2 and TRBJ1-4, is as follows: EPEVTQTPSHQVTQMGQEVILRCVPISNHLYFYWYRQILGQKVEFLVSFYNNEISEKSEIFDDQFSVERPDGSNFTLKIRSTKLEDSAMYFCASRRTETEKLLFGSGTQLSVL.